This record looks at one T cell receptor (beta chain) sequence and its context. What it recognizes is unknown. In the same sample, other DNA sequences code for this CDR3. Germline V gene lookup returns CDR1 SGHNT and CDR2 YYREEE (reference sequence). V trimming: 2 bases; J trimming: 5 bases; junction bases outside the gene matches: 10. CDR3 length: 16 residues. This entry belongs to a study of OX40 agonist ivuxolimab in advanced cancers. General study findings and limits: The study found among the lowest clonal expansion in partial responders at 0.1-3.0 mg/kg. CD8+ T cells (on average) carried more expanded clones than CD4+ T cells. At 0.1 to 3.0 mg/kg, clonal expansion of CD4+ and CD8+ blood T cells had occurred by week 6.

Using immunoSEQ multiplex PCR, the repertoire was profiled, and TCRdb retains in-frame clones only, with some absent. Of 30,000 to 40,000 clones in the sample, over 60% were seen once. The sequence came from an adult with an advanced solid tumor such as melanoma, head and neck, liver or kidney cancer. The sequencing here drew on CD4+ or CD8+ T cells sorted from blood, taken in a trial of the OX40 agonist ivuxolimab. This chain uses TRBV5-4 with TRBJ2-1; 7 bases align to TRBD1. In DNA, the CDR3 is TGTGCCAGCAGCTTAGTAGGAACAGGGGTAAACAATGAGCAGTTCTTC. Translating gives CASSLVGTGVNNEQFF.